This passage covers 6 T cell receptor beta chains from one sample sequenced in a study of cytomegalovirus exposure and HLA in healthy donors (dated by TCRdb to the late 2010s). Libraries were made using the immunoSEQ multiplex PCR assay. For the multiplex PCR, a mixture combining 60 forward primers for TCR Vbeta segments and 13 reverse primers for TCR Jbeta segments was used. TCRdb provides this immuneACCESS table in a form limited to in-frame rearrangements. Some clones are lacking; in checked studies, under half of them reflect an unresolved V gene, and why the rest are absent is not known. The sample profile shows around 170,000 clones; more than 80% of them were found once. Roughly 2.8% of the sample is in the top ten clones. The specimen sequenced was PBMCs. These receptors were collected from a woman between 45 and 65 years old in good health and CMV-seropositive.

This clone appeared a single time. As DNA, the CDR3 is TGTGCCAGCAGCTTTGGGGGGCACAGGGGTTCGAACACTGAAGCTTTCTTT. Amino acids: CASSFGGHRGSNTEAFF. The chain is built from TRBV5-4 and TRBJ1-1; TRBD1 aligns across 7 bases. The CDR3 runs 17 residues. The ends lost 2 bases at V and 1 base at J; junction bases unmatched: 11. Germline V lookup: CDR1 SGHNT, CDR2 YYREEE (reference sequence).

The chain combines TRBV6-5 with TRBJ1-2; TRBD1 matches at 9 bases. With 5 bases clipped from V and 5 bases from J, the junction kept 6 bases outside the gene matches. Germline assignment: CDR1 MNHEY and CDR2 SVGAGI. The CDR3 has 14 amino acids. CDR3 sequence: CASSRGQGWYGYTF. The CDR3, as DNA: TGTGCCAGCAGTCGGGGACAGGGTTGGTATGGCTACACCTTC.

This sequence joins TRBV19 and TRBJ2-3, with D perhaps TRBD2 (6 bases). This CDR3 is built from 15 residues. The V and J ends lost 2 bases and 5 bases respectively, with 14 bases between them. CDR1 is LNHDA and CDR2 is SQIVND in the germline V gene (reference sequence). CDR3 residues: CASSIRRGSGDTQYF. CDR3 in DNA: TGTGCCAGTAGTATACGTCGGGGGTCGGGAGATACGCAGTATTTT.

The chain couples TRBV19 to TRBJ1-5; 9 bases map to TRBD1. Looked up from germline, CDR1 is LNHDA and CDR2 is SQIVND (reference sequence). V dropped 7 bases and J dropped 2; count of bases not matched to a gene: 9. This CDR3 region has 16 residues. This CDR3 is CASTPTGGWGNQPQHF. CDR3 bases: TGTGCCAGTACCCCGACAGGGGGATGGGGCAATCAGCCCCAGCATTTT.

This chain joins TRBV18 and TRBJ1-1, with 7 bases matching TRBD1. The CDR3 runs to 14 residues. J gave up 5 bases and V 2 bases, and 5 bases lay outside the gene matches. CDR1 KGHSH and CDR2 LQKENI come from the germline V gene. CDR3 residues: CASSPSEQGTEAFF. In nucleotides, the CDR3 is TGTGCCAGCTCACCATCAGAACAGGGGACTGAAGCTTTCTTT.

The chain joins TRBV2 to TRBJ2-1; 9 bases match TRBD1. CDR1 and CDR2 (germline): SNHLY, FYNNEI. CDR3 length: 15 amino acids. V shed 7 bases and J 2 bases; nucleotides not matched to a gene: 6. CDR3 bases: TGTGCCAGCATTTCAGGACAGGGGACCTACAATGAGCAGTTCTTC. This codes for CASISGQGTYNEQFF.